These T cell receptor beta chains were read from a single sample in a study of beta chain features in type 1 diabetes. TCRdb's table, derived via immunoSEQ multiplex PCR, lists solely in-frame clones and lacks some. The table lists 500,000 to 850,000 clones, over 13% of them singletons. Material for sequencing was naive CD4+ T cells from blood. Receptor source: a man younger than 30 with type 1 diabetes. Each CDR3 is given with its conserved first and last residue. The D gene is left open where the match is weak. Only some rows state a clone size, as once, few, many or a class for expanded clones.

j_call	clone_size	v_call	d_call	cdr3_aa	cdr3_nt
TRBJ1-1	few	TRBV9	-	CASSVGAPGTEAFF	TGTGCCAGCAGCGTAGGAGCTCCGGGGACTGAAGCTTTCTTT
TRBJ2-5	-	TRBV7-7	TRBD1	CASSTRDRGGPQYF	TGTGCTAGCAGCACTCGGGACAGGGGAGGCCCGCAGTACTTC
TRBJ2-5	few	TRBV7-2	-	CASSPGRGQETQYF	TGTGCCAGCAGCCCCGGCAGGGGCCAAGAGACCCAGTACTTC
TRBJ2-3	-	TRBV27	-	CASRYGEEAGAPDTQYF	TGTGCCAGCCGATACGGGGAGGAGGCAGGGGCCCCAGATACGCAGTATTTT
TRBJ2-5	few	TRBV4-3	-	CASSQPQETQYF	TGCGCCAGCAGCCAACCACAAGAGACCCAGTACTTC
TRBJ2-5	-	TRBV10-3	-	CAISEQDFQETQYF	TGTGCCATCAGTGAACAAGACTTCCAAGAGACCCAGTACTTC
TRBJ2-7	few	TRBV4-2	-	CASSPSAGYEQYF	TGTGCCAGCAGCCCGTCTGCGGGGTACGAGCAGTACTTC
TRBJ1-3	-	TRBV5-4	TRBD1	CASSLRIGRGPGNTIYF	TGTGCCAGCAGCTTAAGGATCGGCAGGGGGCCTGGAAACACCATATATTTT
TRBJ1-1	-	TRBV7-2	TRBD1	CASSPAGGF	TGTGCCAGCAGCCCCGCAGGGGGCTTT
TRBJ2-7	-	TRBV7-3	TRBD1	CASSPQWGQEYF	TGTGCCAGCAGCCCCCAGTGGGGACAGGAGTACTTC
TRBJ2-5	-	TRBV30	-	CAWSGVGRSETQYF	TGTGCCTGGAGTGGAGTCGGGAGATCGGAGACCCAGTACTTC
TRBJ2-3	-	TRBV2	TRBD1	CASNALGDRPNTQYF	TGTGCCAGCAACGCACTAGGGGACAGACCTAATACGCAGTATTTT
TRBJ1-1	once	TRBV30	-	CAWDRSGITEAFF	TGTGCCTGGGATCGAAGTGGGATAACTGAAGCTTTCTTT
TRBJ1-2	-	TRBV25-1	TRBD1	CASSSFDRGIGYGYTF	TGTGCCAGCAGTTCCTTTGACAGGGGAATTGGGTATGGCTACACCTTC
TRBJ2-2	few	TRBV5-6	-	CASSLYRTGELFF	TGTGCCAGCAGCTTGTACCGCACCGGGGAGCTGTTTTTT
TRBJ2-7	-	TRBV30	-	CAWSVRRVGAYEQYF	TGTGCCTGGAGTGTAAGAAGGGTAGGCGCCTACGAGCAGTACTTC
TRBJ1-2	-	TRBV9	TRBD1	CASQGGSYGYTF	TGTGCCAGTCAGGGGGGTAGCTATGGCTACACCTTC
TRBJ1-2	-	TRBV10-3	-	CAISEPAARSGYTF	TGTGCCATCAGTGAGCCGGCCGCACGGTCTGGCTACACCTTC
TRBJ1-3	few	TRBV18	TRBD1	CASSPAGTGTQINTIYF	TGTGCCAGCTCACCGGCCGGGACAGGAACACAGATAAACACCATATATTTT
TRBJ2-1	few	TRBV4-1	-	CASSQGQALNEQFF	TGCGCCAGCAGCCAAGGACAGGCCTTGAATGAGCAGTTCTTC
TRBJ1-2	-	TRBV7-2	TRBD1	CASSLGDRVPYGYTF	TGTGCCAGCAGCTTAGGGGACAGGGTACCCTATGGCTACACCTTC
TRBJ1-6	few	TRBV4-3	TRBD1	CASSLQGAKGDSPLHF	TGCGCCAGCAGCCTACAGGGGGCCAAAGGGGATTCACCCCTCCACTTT
TRBJ1-2	few	TRBV5-1	-	CASSLVYSGNYGYTF	TGCGCCAGCAGCTTGGTTTACAGTGGGAACTATGGCTACACCTTC
TRBJ1-2	few	TRBV7-2	TRBD1	CASSYGQVRGYTF	TGTGCCAGCAGCTACGGACAGGTCCGGGGCTACACCTTC